This T cell receptor beta chain originates from a study of T cells in Graves' hyperthyroidism and ophthalmopathy. Using RNA transcripts as the source, TCR beta CDR3 regions were amplified. The TCR CDR3 was amplified in a first-round RT-PCR using the HTBI primer set. Using its own MiXCR run on the multiplex PCR reads, TCRdb lists one record per CDR3 protein. The table lists 400,000 to 600,000 distinct CDR3 sequences, roughly 20% of them singletons. This clonotype was detected ten times or more. The V end was cut by 0 bases, the J end by 2 bases, with 8 bases between. The CDR3 spans 14 residues. Per the germline V gene, CDR1 is SGHTA and CDR2 is FQGNSA.

The sample taken for sequencing was blood. The clonotype originates from a man aged 18-30 years with Graves' hyperthyroidism. The gene calls are TRBV7-2 and TRBJ2-7; D is unresolved. The DNA of the CDR3 is TGTGCCAGCAGCTTAGCGGCCCAGGCCTACGAGCAGTACTTC. The encoded protein is CASSLAAQAYEQYF.